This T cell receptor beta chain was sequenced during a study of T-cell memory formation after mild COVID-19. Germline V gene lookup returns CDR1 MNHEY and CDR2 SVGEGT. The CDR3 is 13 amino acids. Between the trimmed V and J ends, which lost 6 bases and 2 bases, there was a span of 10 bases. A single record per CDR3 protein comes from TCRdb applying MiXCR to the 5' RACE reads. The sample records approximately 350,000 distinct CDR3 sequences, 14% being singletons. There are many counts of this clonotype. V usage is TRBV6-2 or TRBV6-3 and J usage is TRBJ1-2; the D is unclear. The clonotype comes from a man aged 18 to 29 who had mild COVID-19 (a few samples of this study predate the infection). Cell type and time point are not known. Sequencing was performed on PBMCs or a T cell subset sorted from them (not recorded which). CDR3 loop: CASSQDGNYGYTF. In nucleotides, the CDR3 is TGTGCCAGCAGCCAAGACGGAAACTATGGCTACACCTTC.